This T cell receptor (beta chain) emerged from a study of cytomegalovirus exposure and HLA in healthy donors. Study-wide background: A preliminary data release comprised about 85 million unique TCRs obtained from HLA-typed donors. Points from the study as a whole: For cytomegalovirus status, the classifier reportedly gave diagnoses with high specificity and sensitivity.

This PCR relied on a set of 60 Vbeta primers and 13 Jbeta primers. Clones were read by immunoSEQ multiplex PCR, and TCRdb kept only the in-frame ones, dropping some. This table holds over 100,000 clones, 83% found once. Turning to this clone: The antigen remains unidentified.

The CDR3 has 14 amino acids. CDR1 and CDR2 (germline): MNHEY, SMNVEV (reference sequence). The V and J ends lost 6 bases and 6 bases, in that order; junction bases with no gene match: 7. The gene calls are TRBV27 and TRBJ2-2; 7 bases are shared with TRBD2. The sequenced sample consisted of PBMCs. The TCR comes from a man between 40 and 49 years old in good health and CMV-seronegative. The chain's CDR3 is CASSGTTGAGELFF. DNA of the CDR3: TGTGCCAGCAGCGGGACTACGGGGGCCGGGGAGCTGTTTTTT.